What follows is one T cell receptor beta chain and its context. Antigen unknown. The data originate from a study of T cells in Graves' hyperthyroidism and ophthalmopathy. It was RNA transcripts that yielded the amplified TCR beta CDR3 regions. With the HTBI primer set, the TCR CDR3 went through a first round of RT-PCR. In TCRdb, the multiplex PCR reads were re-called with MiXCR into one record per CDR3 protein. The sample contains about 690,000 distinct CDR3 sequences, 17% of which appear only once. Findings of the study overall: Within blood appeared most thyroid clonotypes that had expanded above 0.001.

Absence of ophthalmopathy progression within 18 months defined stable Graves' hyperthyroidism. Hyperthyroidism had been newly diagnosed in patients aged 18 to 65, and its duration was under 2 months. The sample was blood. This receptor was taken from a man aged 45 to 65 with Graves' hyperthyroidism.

DNA of the CDR3: TGTGCCAGCAGCCCCCGGGGGCCATCCTACGAGCAGTACTTC. It translates to CASSPRGPSYEQYF. The chain joins TRBV3-1 to TRBJ2-7, with D perhaps given as TRBD1 or TRBD2 (6 bases each). CDR3 length: 14 amino acids. The germline V and J ends were trimmed by 4 bases and 1 base, with 11 bases remaining between them. CDR1 and CDR2 from the germline V gene are LGHDT and YNNKEL (reference sequence).